The rows below give T cell receptor beta chains drawn from one sample of a study of cytomegalovirus exposure and HLA in healthy donors. The assay was immunoSEQ multiplex PCR, and TCRdb's table has in-frame clones only and misses some. The table has 200,000 to 250,000 clones, about 80% seen once. The sequenced material came from PBMCs. These receptors originate from a man younger than 30 in good health and CMV-seronegative. CDR3s include the opening cysteine and the closing phenylalanine or tryptophan. The D gene is left open where the match is weak. Rows may omit the clone size; those that give it use once, few, many or a size class.

D	V	J	size	DNA	CDR3
TRBD1	TRBV7-8	TRBJ1-4	-	TGTGCCAGCAGCGCGGACAGGGGGCGGCTTGATGAAAAACTGTTTTTT	CASSADRGRLDEKLFF
-	TRBV2	TRBJ2-7	-	TGTGCCAGCAAAGAAAGACAGATCTACTACGAGCAGTACTTC	CASKERQIYYEQYF
TRBD1	TRBV30	TRBJ1-2	-	TGTGCCTGGAGTGACAGGGGTTTCTATGGCTACACCTTC	CAWSDRGFYGYTF
-	TRBV20-1	TRBJ2-1	few	TGCAGTGCCCCCCAGAGGACTCAGCAGTTCTTC	CSAPQRTQQFF
-	TRBV7-8	TRBJ1-5	-	TGTGCCAGCAGCTTAAGGTTCCTGCGGGGGGGCTTAACACAGCCCCAGCATTTT	CASSLRFLRGGLTQPQHF
-	TRBV5-6	TRBJ2-3	-	TGTGCCAGCAGCCCCGACAGGACAGATACGCAGTATTTT	CASSPDRTDTQYF
TRBD2	TRBV29-1	TRBJ2-5	-	TGCAGCGTTGACGCTAGCGGGAGGGATGGGGAGACCCAGTACTTC	CSVDASGRDGETQYF
TRBD1	TRBV6-5	TRBJ1-2	once	TGTGCCAGCAGTCAACCCGGGACAGGGATCTATGGCTACACCTTC	CASSQPGTGIYGYTF
-	TRBV6-5	TRBJ2-3	-	TGTGCCAGCAGTTACTCACAGGGTTTCGATACGCAGTATTTT	CASSYSQGFDTQYF
TRBD1	TRBV4-2	TRBJ2-2	-	TGTGCCAGCAGCCAGACGGGACAGGGCAACACCGGGGAGCTGTTTTTT	CASSQTGQGNTGELFF
-	TRBV9	TRBJ1-1	-	TGTGCCAGCAGCGGTCGAGGGAACACTGAAGCTTTCTTT	CASSGRGNTEAFF
-	TRBV5-6	TRBJ2-1	few	TGTGCCAGCAGTTCATCAGGGGACCCACGGAATGAGCAGTTCTTC	CASSSSGDPRNEQFF
-	TRBV5-1	TRBJ1-2	few	TGCGCCAGCAGCTTGGGCCAGCCGAAAGGGGTTGATAACTATGGCTACACCTTC	CASSLGQPKGVDNYGYTF
TRBD1	TRBV27	TRBJ2-7	few	TGTGCCAGCAGTTTAACGGACAGGCGCACCTACGAGCAGTACTTC	CASSLTDRRTYEQYF
-	TRBV6-5	TRBJ1-1	once	TGTGCCAGCAGTTATGAAGGGGGGAACACTGAAGCTTTCTTT	CASSYEGGNTEAFF
TRBD2	TRBV7-9	TRBJ2-7	-	TGTGCCAGCAGCTCCGTAGCGGGTGCCTACGAGCAGTACTTC	CASSSVAGAYEQYF
TRBD1	TRBV5-1	TRBJ2-1	-	TGCGCCAGCAGCTCCCAGGGGGTGCCCTACAATGAGCAGTTCTTC	CASSSQGVPYNEQFF
TRBD2	TRBV6-5	TRBJ2-7	-	TGTGCCAGCAGGCAGCGGGAGGGCCGTTTCGAGCAGTACTTC	CASRQREGRFEQYF
-	TRBV18	TRBJ2-7	-	TGTGCCAGCTCACAAGTAAGCGGGTGGAGCTCCTACGAGCAGTACTTC	CASSQVSGWSSYEQYF
TRBD1	TRBV7-9	TRBJ1-2	-	TGTGCCAGCAGCTTACTACAGGGGGATGGCTACACCTTC	CASSLLQGDGYTF
-	TRBV6-5	TRBJ2-7	-	TGTGCCAGCAGTTACTCTCCAGGTGACAATTACGAGCAGTACTTC	CASSYSPGDNYEQYF
TRBD1	TRBV15	TRBJ2-2	-	TGTGCCACCGGGAAAACAGGGGGCACCGGGGAGCTGTTTTTT	CATGKTGGTGELFF
TRBD2	TRBV4-2	TRBJ2-7	few	TGTGCCAGCAGCCAGACGGGGCTAGCGGGAGAGGGCTACGAGCAGTACTTC	CASSQTGLAGEGYEQYF
-	TRBV6-5	TRBJ2-1	few	TGTGCCAGCAACAACCGGGAGAGCTCCTACAATGAGCAGTTCTTC	CASNNRESSYNEQFF
TRBD1	TRBV6-1	TRBJ2-1	once	TGTGCCAGCAACGCCGGGACAGGGAGAATTCAGCAGTTCTTC	CASNAGTGRIQQFF
TRBD1	TRBV29-1	TRBJ1-1	-	TGCAGCGCTGGGGGACAGGGAATGAGGGGAAACACTGAAGCTTTCTTT	CSAGGQGMRGNTEAFF
-	TRBV7-6	TRBJ2-1	-	TGTGCCAGCAGCTTACTGCAGGGCAATGAGCAGTTCTTC	CASSLLQGNEQFF
-	TRBV6-5	TRBJ1-6	few	TGTGCCAGCAGTCCTGTCGGGACACTCAATTCACCCCTCCACTTT	CASSPVGTLNSPLHF
-	TRBV19	TRBJ2-1	-	TGTGCCAGTAGTATAGTAGGGAGTAATGCGGTTGAGCAGTTCTTC	CASSIVGSNAVEQFF
TRBD1	TRBV11-1	TRBJ1-4	-	TGTGCCAGCAGCGTCAGGGGGACTAATGAAAAACTGTTTTTT	CASSVRGTNEKLFF
-	TRBV5-4	TRBJ1-5	-	TGTGCCAGCAGCGACAAAGATCAGCCCCAGCATTTT	CASSDKDQPQHF
TRBD1	TRBV6-5	TRBJ2-7	few	TGTGCCAGCAGTTACGCAAGGGGGCTCTACGAGCAGTACTTC	CASSYARGLYEQYF
-	TRBV7-9	TRBJ2-2	-	TGTGCCAGCAGCTCTGGAGCGGTGAACACCGGGGAGCTGTTTTTT	CASSSGAVNTGELFF
TRBD2	TRBV19	TRBJ2-1	once	TGTGCCACCCATAGCGGGAGAGACTACAATGAGCAGTTCTTC	CATHSGRDYNEQFF
-	TRBV5-1	TRBJ2-7	few	TGCGCCAGCAGCTTGGCGGCGGGGTTCGAGTACGAGCAGTACTTC	CASSLAAGFEYEQYF
TRBD2	TRBV27	TRBJ2-1	-	TGTGCCAGCAGCCCCTGGGGCCTAGCGGGAGGGCCTCGTCGGGATGAGCAGTTCTTC	CASSPWGLAGGPRRDEQFF
-	TRBV7-8	TRBJ1-3	-	TGTGCCAGCAGCCCCGGTGTTGGAAACACCATATATTTT	CASSPGVGNTIYF
-	TRBV28	TRBJ1-1	once	TGTGCCAGCACGAACCGGGACACAAACACTGAAGCTTTCTTT	CASTNRDTNTEAFF
TRBD1	TRBV27	TRBJ2-1	-	TGTGCCAGCAGTAGATGGACCCGACAGGGCTCCTACAATGAGCAGTTCTTC	CASSRWTRQGSYNEQFF
TRBD2	TRBV6-4	TRBJ2-1	once	TGTGCCAGCAGTGGCGGGGCGGGAGGGTACAATGAGCAGTTCTTC	CASSGGAGGYNEQFF
-	TRBV7-3	TRBJ1-5	-	TGTGCCAGCAGCCCCTCGGGGGGAAGCAATCAGCCCCAGCATTTT	CASSPSGGSNQPQHF
-	TRBV18	TRBJ2-7	-	TGTGCCAGCTCACAAGTAGCGCCGGGCGAGCAGTACTTC	CASSQVAPGEQYF
TRBD2	TRBV2	TRBJ2-5	-	TGTGCCAGCCTGGCCCCTAGCGGGAGGACCCGGTTCCTCCAAGAGACCCAGTACTTC	CASLAPSGRTRFLQETQYF
TRBD1	TRBV11-2	TRBJ1-5	-	TGTGCCAGCAGCGGGGGGGACAGGGGGTTGAGGAGCAATCAGCCCCAGCATTTT	CASSGGDRGLRSNQPQHF
-	TRBV9	TRBJ1-3	-	TGTGCCAGCAGCGTAGCCCCCCGGGTAGCGTTTGGAAACACCATATATTTT	CASSVAPRVAFGNTIYF
-	TRBV30	TRBJ2-3	-	TGTGCCTGGGATCGACAGAGCACAGATACGCAGTATTTT	CAWDRQSTDTQYF
-	TRBV19	TRBJ2-7	-	TGTGCCAGTAGCGCCTTCGACCGACACAGGGACATTCCCTCCTACGAGCAGTACTTC	CASSAFDRHRDIPSYEQYF
-	TRBV6-5	TRBJ1-1	-	TGTGCCAGCAGTTACTCGACTCAGATGAACACTGAAGCTTTCTTT	CASSYSTQMNTEAFF
TRBD2	TRBV11-2	TRBJ2-1	few	TGTGCCAGCAGCCCTCGACTAGCGGATCTCTACAATGAGCAGTTCTTC	CASSPRLADLYNEQFF
-	TRBV6-5	TRBJ2-7	-	TGTGCCAGCAGTTACTCGACAGAGCGCTACGAGCAGTACTTC	CASSYSTERYEQYF
TRBD2	TRBV4-2	TRBJ2-7	-	TGTGCCAGCAGCCCTGAGTCTAGCGGTAAATTATACGAGCAGTACTTC	CASSPESSGKLYEQYF
-	TRBV21-1	TRBJ2-2	-	TGTGCCAGCCCCGAGAGGGCGGGAGGTCACACCGGGGAGCTGTTTTTT	CASPERAGGHTGELFF
TRBD1	TRBV6-5	TRBJ2-1	-	TGTGCCAGCAGTTACTCAGGGACAGGGTCGAATGAGCAGTTCTTC	CASSYSGTGSNEQFF